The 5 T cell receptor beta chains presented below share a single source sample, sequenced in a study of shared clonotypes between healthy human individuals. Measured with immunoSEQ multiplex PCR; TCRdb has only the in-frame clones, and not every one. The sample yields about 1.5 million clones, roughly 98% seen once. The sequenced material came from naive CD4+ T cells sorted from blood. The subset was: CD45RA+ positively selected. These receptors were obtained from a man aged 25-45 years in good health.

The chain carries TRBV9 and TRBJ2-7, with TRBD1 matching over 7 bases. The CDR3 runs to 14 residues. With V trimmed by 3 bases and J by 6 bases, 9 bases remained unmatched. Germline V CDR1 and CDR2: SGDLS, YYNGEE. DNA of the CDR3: TGTGCCAGCAGCGCGGTAGTAGGGGGCAGCGAGCAGTACTTC. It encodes CASSAVVGGSEQYF.

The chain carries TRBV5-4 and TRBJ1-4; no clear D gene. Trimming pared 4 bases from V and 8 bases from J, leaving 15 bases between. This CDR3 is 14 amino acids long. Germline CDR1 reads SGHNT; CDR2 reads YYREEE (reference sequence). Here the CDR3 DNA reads TGTGCCAGCAGCCAGGAAGTGCGGGCCGAAAAACTGTTTTTT. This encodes CASSQEVRAEKLFF.

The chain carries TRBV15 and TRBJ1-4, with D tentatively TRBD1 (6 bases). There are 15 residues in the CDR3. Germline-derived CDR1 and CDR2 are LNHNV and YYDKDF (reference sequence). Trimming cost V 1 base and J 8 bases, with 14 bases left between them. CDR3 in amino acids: CATSRGQGKDEKLFF. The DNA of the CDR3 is TGTGCCACCAGCAGAGGCCAGGGGAAAGACGAAAAACTGTTTTTT.

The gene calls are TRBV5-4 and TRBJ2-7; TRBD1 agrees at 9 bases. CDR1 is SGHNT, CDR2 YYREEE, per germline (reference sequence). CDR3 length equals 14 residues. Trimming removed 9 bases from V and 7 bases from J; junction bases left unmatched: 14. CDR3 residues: CATGPDRGQREQYF. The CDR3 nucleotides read TGTGCCACCGGCCCGGACAGGGGACAGCGGGAGCAGTACTTC.

As DNA, the CDR3 is TGCGCCAGCGTCGCGAGGTTAACAGGTAGCGATGAGCAGTTCTTC. Translated, it gives CASVARLTGSDEQFF. This chain joins TRBV5-1 and TRBJ2-1; D tentatively fits TRBD1 or TRBD2 (5 bases each). V was pared by 7 bases and J by 8 bases, with 22 bases between. This CDR3 region has 15 residues. Per the germline V gene, CDR1 is SGHRS and CDR2 is YFSETQ.